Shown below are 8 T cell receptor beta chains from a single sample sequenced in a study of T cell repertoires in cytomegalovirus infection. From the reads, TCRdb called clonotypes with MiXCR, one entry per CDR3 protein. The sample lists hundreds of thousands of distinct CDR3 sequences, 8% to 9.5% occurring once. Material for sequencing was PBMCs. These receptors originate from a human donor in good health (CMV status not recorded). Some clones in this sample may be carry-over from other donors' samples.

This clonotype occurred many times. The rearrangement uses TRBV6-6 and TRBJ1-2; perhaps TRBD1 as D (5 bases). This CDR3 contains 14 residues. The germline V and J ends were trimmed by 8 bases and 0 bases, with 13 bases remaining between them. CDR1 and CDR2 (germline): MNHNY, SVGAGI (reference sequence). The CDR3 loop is CASHPGAANYGYTF. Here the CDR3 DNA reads TGTGCCAGCCACCCTGGGGCAGCTAACTATGGCTACACCTTC.

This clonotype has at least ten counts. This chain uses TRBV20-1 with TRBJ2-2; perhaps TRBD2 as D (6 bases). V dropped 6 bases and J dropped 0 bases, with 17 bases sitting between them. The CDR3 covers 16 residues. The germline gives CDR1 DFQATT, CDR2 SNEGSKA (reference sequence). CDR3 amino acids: CSASHQGLANTGELFF. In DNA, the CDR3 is TGCAGTGCGAGCCACCAGGGACTCGCGAACACCGGGGAGCTGTTTTTT.

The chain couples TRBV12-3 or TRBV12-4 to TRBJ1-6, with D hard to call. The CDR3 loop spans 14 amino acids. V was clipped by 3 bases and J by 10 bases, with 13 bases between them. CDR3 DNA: TGTGCCAGCAGTTTTCTAAGGCTCGGGTCACCCCTCCACTTT. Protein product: CASSFLRLGSPLHF.

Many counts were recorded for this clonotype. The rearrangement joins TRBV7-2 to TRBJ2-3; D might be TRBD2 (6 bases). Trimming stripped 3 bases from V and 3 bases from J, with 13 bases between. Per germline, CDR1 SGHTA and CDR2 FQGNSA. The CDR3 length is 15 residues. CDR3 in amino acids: CASSLGAGRTDTQYF. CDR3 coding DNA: TGTGCCAGCAGCTTGGGAGCAGGGAGGACAGATACGCAGTATTTT.

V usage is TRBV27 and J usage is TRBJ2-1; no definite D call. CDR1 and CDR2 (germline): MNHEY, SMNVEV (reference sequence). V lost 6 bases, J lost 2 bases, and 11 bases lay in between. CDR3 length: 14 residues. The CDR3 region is CASRPIRTYNEQFF. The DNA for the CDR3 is TGTGCCAGCAGACCTATTCGGACCTACAATGAGCAGTTCTTC.

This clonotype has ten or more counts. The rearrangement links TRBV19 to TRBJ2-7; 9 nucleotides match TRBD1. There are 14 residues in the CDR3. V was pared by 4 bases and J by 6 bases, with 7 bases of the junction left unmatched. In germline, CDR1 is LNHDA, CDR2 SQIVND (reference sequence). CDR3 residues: CASSTRTGEGEQYF. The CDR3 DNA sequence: TGTGCCAGTAGTACCAGGACAGGGGAAGGCGAGCAGTACTTC.

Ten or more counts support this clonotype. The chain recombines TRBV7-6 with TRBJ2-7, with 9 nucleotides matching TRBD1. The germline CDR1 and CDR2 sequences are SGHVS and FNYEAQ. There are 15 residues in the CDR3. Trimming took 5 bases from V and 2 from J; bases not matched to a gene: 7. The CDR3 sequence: CASSVGQGPTYEQYF. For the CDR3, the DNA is TGTGCCAGCAGCGTGGGACAGGGACCAACCTACGAGCAGTACTTC.

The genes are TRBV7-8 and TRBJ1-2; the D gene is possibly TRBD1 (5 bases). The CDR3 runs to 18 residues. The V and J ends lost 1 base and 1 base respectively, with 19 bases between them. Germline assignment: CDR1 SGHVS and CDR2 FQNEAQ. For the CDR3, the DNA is TGTGCCAGCAGCTTAGTTGGGACTCCCCTAAGGGATAACTATGGCTACACCTTC. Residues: CASSLVGTPLRDNYGYTF.